These 27 T cell receptor beta chains originate from one sample sequenced in a study of shared clonotypes between healthy human individuals. Naive CD8 cells were CD45RO-negative, positively selected for CCR7, excluding terminally differentiated effector memory CD45RA+ cells. Sequencing was performed with immunoSEQ multiplex PCR; in TCRdb, only in-frame clones are kept and a portion is missing. Altogether some 2 million clones are present, roughly 94% being singletons, with the ten largest covering 1% to 1.5%. The sample taken for sequencing was naive CD8+ T cells sorted from blood. The receptors shown here come from a man aged 18 to 35 in good health.

About this clone: The junction does not match germline at one end; this may be a read error. Other DNA sequences in this sample translate to the same CDR3. V is TRBV5-4 and J is TRBJ2-7, with 9 bases fitting TRBD1. CDR3 size: 13 residues. Per germline, CDR1 SGHNT and CDR2 YYREEE (reference sequence). The CDR3 sequence: CASSLDRGYEQYF. DNA of the CDR3: TGTGCCAGCAGTTTGGACAGGGGCTACGAGCAGTACTTC.

This clone was recorded only once. The chain employs TRBV7-9 and TRBJ2-3; D is perhaps TRBD2 (5 bases). This CDR3 has 10 residues. Germline V lookup: CDR1 SEHNR, CDR2 FQNEAQ (reference sequence). The CDR3 region is CAEDRDTQYF. DNA of the CDR3: TGTGCGGAGGATAGAGATACGCAGTATTTT.

This rearrangement joins TRBV15 to TRBJ2-7; 8 bases fit TRBD2. The germline V gene encodes CDR1 LNHNV and CDR2 YYDKDF (reference sequence). V lost 4 bases, J lost 0 bases, and 5 bases stayed unmatched. The length of the CDR3 is 15 residues. CDR3 bases: TGTGCCACCAGCATATCGGCGGGAGGCTCCTACGAGCAGTACTTC. Protein sequence: CATSISAGGSYEQYF.

The V call is TRBV27, the J call TRBJ2-4, with 8 positions matching TRBD1. CDR3 length: 16 amino acids. The ends lost 11 bases at V and 3 bases at J; junction bases unmatched: 15. CDR1 MNHEY and CDR2 SMNVEV come from the germline V gene (reference sequence). The chain's CDR3 is CAVLRTGQGGKNIQYF. The CDR3 nucleotides read TGTGCCGTCTTGCGGACAGGACAGGGTGGCAAAAACATTCAGTACTTC.

This chain joins TRBV29-1 and TRBJ2-6; possibly TRBD1 for D (6 bases). Germline assignment: CDR1 SQVTM and CDR2 ANQGSEA. There are 15 residues in the CDR3. The V and J ends lost 2 bases and 0 bases respectively, with 8 bases between them. As DNA, the CDR3 is TGCAGCGTTGAAAGGGACAACTCTGGGGCCAACGTCCTGACTTTC. Its protein product is CSVERDNSGANVLTF.

The V call is TRBV10-3, the J call TRBJ2-1; D unresolved. Trimming took 4 bases from V and 8 from J, leaving 9 bases between them. Germline CDR1 and CDR2: ENHRY and SYGVKD. The length of the CDR3 is 12 residues. The DNA of the CDR3 is TGTGCCATCAGTGGAAGGAAGGATGAGCAGTTCTTC. It codes for CAISGRKDEQFF.

The table lists this clone with a count of one. The chain joins TRBV10-2 to TRBJ2-1; 13 bases are a match to TRBD2. Germline CDR1 reads WSHSY; CDR2 reads SAAADI. V trimming: 7 bases; J trimming: 5 bases; junction bases outside the gene matches: 2. CDR3 length: 14 residues. The CDR3 loop is CASTGLAGDNEQFF. In DNA form, the CDR3 reads TGCGCCAGCACCGGACTAGCGGGAGACAATGAGCAGTTCTTC.

The rearrangement links TRBV14 to TRBJ2-5; TRBD2 is a possible D gene (6 bases). The CDR3 has 15 residues. V shed 5 bases and J shed 1 base, with 14 bases lying between them. CDR1 and CDR2 from the germline V gene are SGHDN and FVKESK. Here the CDR3 reads CASSFRPGLQETQYF. CDR3 nucleotides: TGTGCCAGCAGCTTCCGACCGGGACTCCAAGAGACCCAGTACTTC.

This rearrangement joins TRBV6-5 to TRBJ1-2; D remains unclear. The ends were cut back, 4 bases at V and 8 bases at J, with 17 bases in the middle. The CDR3 loop spans 14 amino acids. The germline V gene has CDR1 MNHEY and CDR2 SVGAGI. CDR3 sequence (DNA): TGTGCCAGCAGTTCCAGATCACACAAAGGGGGCTACACCTTC. Translated, it gives CASSSRSHKGGYTF.

The CDR3 DNA is TGTGCCTGGAGTGTAGGGGTGAGGGGGAGACCCGAAGCTTTCTTT. Translation: CAWSVGVRGRPEAFF. The chain employs TRBV30 and TRBJ1-1; a possible D gene is TRBD1 (6 bases). Germline CDR1 and CDR2: GTSNPN and SVGIG (reference sequence). The CDR3 spans 15 residues. Trimming left V 0 bases short and J 8 bases short, with 19 bases between. Looking up the rest from reference TRBV30 and TRBJ1-1 gives the full variable domain: SQTIHQWPATLVQPVGSPLSLECTVEGTSNPNLYWYRQAAGRGLQLLFYSVGIGQISSEVPQNLSASRPQDRQFILSSKKLLLSDSGFYLCAWSVGVRGRPEAFFGQGTRLTVV.

V and J are TRBV13 and TRBJ2-7; TRBD2 aligns across 11 bases. This CDR3 spans 15 amino acids. Trimming removed 6 bases from V and 5 bases from J; junction bases left unmatched: 9. The germline V gene has CDR1 PRHDT and CDR2 FYEKMQ (reference sequence). The CDR3 here is CASSPTSGNPHEQYF. For the CDR3, the DNA is TGTGCCAGCAGTCCGACTAGCGGGAACCCCCACGAGCAGTACTTC.

The rearrangement uses TRBV27 and TRBJ1-5; no firm D call. V was trimmed by 2 bases and J by 0 bases, leaving 8 bases between them. The CDR3 spans 15 residues. Per germline, CDR1 MNHEY and CDR2 SMNVEV (reference sequence). CDR3 protein: CASSLHGNSNQPQHF. CDR3 nucleotides: TGTGCCAGCAGTTTACATGGTAATAGCAATCAGCCCCAGCATTTT.

This chain joins TRBV7-2 and TRBJ2-7, with unresolved D. The germline gives CDR1 SGHTA, CDR2 FQGNSA. The CDR3 loop spans 14 amino acids. Trimming took off 5 bases at V and 2 bases at J, with 13 bases between the two ends. The CDR3 loop reads CASSAYLNPYEQYF. The DNA for the CDR3 is TGTGCCAGCAGCGCGTACTTAAACCCCTACGAGCAGTACTTC.

This chain connects TRBV13 to TRBJ1-6; unclear D gene. The CDR3 loop spans 14 amino acids. Germline V gene sequence: CDR1 PRHDT, CDR2 FYEKMQ (reference sequence). V dropped 5 bases and J dropped 7 bases, with 12 bases sitting between them. In DNA form, the CDR3 reads TGTGCCAGCAGCCTGATTGACGGGAATTCACCCCTCCACTTT. Amino acids: CASSLIDGNSPLHF.

The chain couples TRBV9 to TRBJ2-7; 7 bases are a match to TRBD2. This CDR3 is 17 amino acids long. V was pared by 4 bases and J by 2 bases, with 15 bases of the junction left unmatched. The germline gives CDR1 SGDLS, CDR2 YYNGEE. CDR3 region: CASSFTPAGVETYEQYF. In DNA, the CDR3 is TGTGCCAGCAGCTTCACCCCCGCGGGGGTGGAGACCTACGAGCAGTACTTC.

The gene calls are TRBV7-8 and TRBJ1-1; D is possibly TRBD1 (6 bases). There are 15 residues in the CDR3. Germline V gene data show CDR1 as SGHVS and CDR2 as FQNEAQ. Trimming pared 5 bases from V and 5 bases from J, leaving 18 bases between. CDR3: CASSPWTEGRTEAFF. Written as DNA, the CDR3 is TGTGCCAGCAGCCCCTGGACAGAAGGCCGGACTGAAGCTTTCTTT.

The genes are TRBV13 and TRBJ2-7; D perhaps matches TRBD1 (6 bases). The germline V and J ends were trimmed by 5 bases and 3 bases, with 8 bases remaining between them. Germline CDR1 PRHDT, CDR2 FYEKMQ (reference sequence). The CDR3 is 12 amino acids. The CDR3 DNA reads as TGTGCCAGCAGCGCACAGGGCTACGAGCAGTACTTC. It encodes CASSAQGYEQYF.

The chain uses TRBV7-9 and TRBJ2-5, with TRBD1 identical over 9 bases. This CDR3 has 17 residues. Looked up from germline, CDR1 is SEHNR and CDR2 is FQNEAQ (reference sequence). The trim removed 5 bases at V and 4 bases at J, leaving 14 bases unmatched. As DNA, the CDR3 is TGTGCCAGCAGCCCCCGACAGGGGGAAGTTGGGGGAGAGACCCAGTACTTC. This gives the protein CASSPRQGEVGGETQYF.

The chain links TRBV2 to TRBJ2-6, with no clear D. Trimming removed 3 bases at V and 4 bases at J, with 13 bases between. Germline V gene sequence: CDR1 SNHLY, CDR2 FYNNEI. CDR3 length equals 16 residues. CDR3 region: CASSDGRESGANVLTF. For the CDR3, the DNA is TGTGCCAGCAGTGATGGTAGGGAATCGGGGGCCAACGTCCTGACTTTC.

Worth noting for this clone: The same CDR3 arises from other DNA sequences in this sample as well. This chain links TRBV28 with TRBJ2-5; D unresolved. The CDR3 runs to 13 residues. The V end lost 3 bases, the J end lost 2 bases, and 7 bases lay between the germline ends. Germline values: CDR1 MDHEN, CDR2 SYDVKM. Here the CDR3 DNA reads TGTGCCAGCAGTTTCGGTGGGCAAGAGACCCAGTACTTC. This encodes CASSFGGQETQYF. Full variable domain (outside the CDR3, taken from reference TRBV28 and TRBJ2-5): DVKVTQSSRYLVKRTGEKVFLECVQDMDHENMFWYRQDPGLGLRLIYFSYDVKMKEKGDIPEGYSVSREKKERFSLILESASTNQTSMYLCASSFGGQETQYFGPGTRLLVL.

The chain employs TRBV7-2 and TRBJ2-3; D is undetermined. The ends were cut back, 2 bases at V and 6 bases at J, with 6 bases in the middle. The CDR3 extends over 12 amino acids. Looked up from germline, CDR1 is SGHTA and CDR2 is FQGNSA. In nucleotides, the CDR3 is TGTGCCAGCAGCTTATTATGGGATACGCAGTATTTT. This encodes CASSLLWDTQYF.

The CDR3 reads CASSFYRGGGSVGEQYF. In nucleotides, the CDR3 is TGTGCCAGCAGTTTTTACAGGGGAGGGGGTTCGGTGGGAGAGCAGTACTTC. The rearrangement joins TRBV27 to TRBJ2-7; D is tentatively TRBD1 or TRBD2 (7 bases each). V was cut by 3 bases and J by 7 bases, with 25 bases left in between. This CDR3 has 17 residues. Per the germline V gene, CDR1 is MNHEY and CDR2 is SMNVEV (reference sequence).

A word on this clone: This specimen includes other DNA sequences encoding the same CDR3. This chain connects TRBV29-1 to TRBJ2-7; D call uncertain. Trimming shortened V by 4 bases and J by 0 bases, and 13 bases separated the two germline ends. The V gene's germline CDR1 is SQVTM and CDR2 ANQGSEA. CDR3 length: 14 residues. The CDR3 here is CSVGLDGSSYEQYF. In nucleotides, the CDR3 is TGCAGCGTTGGCCTGGACGGAAGCTCCTACGAGCAGTACTTC.

This clone is a singleton in its sample. The DNA of the CDR3 is TGTGCCAGCCATAGCGGGGGGGACACAGATACGCAGTATTTT. It encodes CASHSGGDTDTQYF. The J gene is TRBJ2-3, the V gene TRBV9, with 11 nucleotides matching TRBD2. CDR1 is SGDLS and CDR2 is YYNGEE in the germline V gene. V lost 7 bases to trimming and J lost 2 bases; unmatched junction nucleotides: 3. CDR3 length: 14 residues.

This clone showed up just once. The genes are TRBV6-6 and TRBJ2-1; TRBD2 is a possible D gene (7 bases). The CDR3 sequence is 16 residues long. Germline CDR1 reads MNHNY; CDR2 reads SVGAGI (reference sequence). V gave up 4 bases and J gave up 0 bases, with 13 bases separating them. The DNA for the CDR3 is TGTGCCAGCAGTTCCAGGGGCGGGAGCTCCTACAATGAGCAGTTCTTC. Translated, it gives CASSSRGGSSYNEQFF.

The rearrangement uses TRBV5-4 and TRBJ1-6; D may be TRBD1 (5 bases). Trimming took off 4 bases at V and 10 bases at J, with 12 bases between the two ends. Per the germline V gene, CDR1 is SGHNT and CDR2 is YYREEE (reference sequence). CDR3 length equals 13 residues. DNA of the CDR3: TGTGCCAGCAGCGTCAGGGACGAGTCACCCCTCCACTTT. Protein product: CASSVRDESPLHF.

The V call is TRBV28, the J call TRBJ2-2; a weak D match, TRBD1 (5 bases). This CDR3 is 18 amino acids long. Germline CDR1 is MDHEN and CDR2 is SYDVKM. V lost 4 bases, J lost 2 bases, and 20 bases lay in between. The CDR3 is CASSSFQDGHINTGELFF. The CDR3 DNA follows: TGTGCCAGCAGTTCCTTCCAGGACGGACACATAAACACCGGGGAGCTGTTTTTT.